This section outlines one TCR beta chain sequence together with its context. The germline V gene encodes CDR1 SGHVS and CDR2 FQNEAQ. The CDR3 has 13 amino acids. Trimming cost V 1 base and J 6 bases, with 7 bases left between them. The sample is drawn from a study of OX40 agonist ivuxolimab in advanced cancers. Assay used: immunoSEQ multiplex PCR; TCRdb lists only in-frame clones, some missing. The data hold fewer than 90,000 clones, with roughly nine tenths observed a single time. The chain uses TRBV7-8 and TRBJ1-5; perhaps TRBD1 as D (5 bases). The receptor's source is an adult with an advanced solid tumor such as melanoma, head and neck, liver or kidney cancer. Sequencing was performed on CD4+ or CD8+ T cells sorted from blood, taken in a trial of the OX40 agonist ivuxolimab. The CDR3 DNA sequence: TGTGCCAGCAGCTTAGGGGGCCGTCAGCCCCAGCATTTT. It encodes CASSLGGRQPQHF.